Sequencing of this T cell receptor beta chain was carried out in a study of CD8 T cells in Susac syndrome (dated by TCRdb to the late 2010s). For the study in its entirety: Whether CD8+ T cell activation and differentiation in Susac syndrome was antigen driven was tested using repertoire sequencing.

RNA was extracted with the RNeasy kit and 0.5 to 1 ug was reverse transcribed using random hexamers. The immunoSEQ multiplex PCR assay, covering 54 Vbeta and 13 Jbeta segments, was used to amplify TCR beta CDR3 regions. To correct PCR amplification bias, a synthetic template baseline was used for both primer optimization and computational correction. Per the source publication's procedure: Reads were assigned to V, D and J genes according to IMGT and analyzed in immunoSEQ Analyzer, with only productive sequences retained. To calculate clonality, Shannon entropy was normalized by log2 of the number of productive unique sequences and then subtracted from one. For each patient and control, public and private clones were evaluated within the 100 most prevalent clones. Susac-specific clones were defined as absent from healthy and MS cohorts, 1052 published viral clones and other ImmuneACCESS disease sequences. The raw public data were reprocessed by TCRdb itself: fastp quality trimming at Q25, MiXCR clonotype calling, in-frame beta chains only. Rows with one shared CDR3 protein collapse into an entry with the most common genes and DNA. These V and J calls rely on TCRdb rather than the paper's analysis. Across this sample there are roughly 130,000 distinct CDR3 sequences, with approximately 94% seen only once. Clones ranked in the top ten supply 0.1% to 0.15% of the sample.

Overall results and qualifications from the work: The TCR sequencing and HLA analysis was acknowledged to have included a relatively small number of individuals.

To note about this clonotype: The antigen it recognizes is unknown. It has no much larger one-base neighbor in the sample; base qualities were not kept.

Peripheral blood CD8+ and CD4+ T cells from healthy donors, Susac syndrome patients and multiple sclerosis patients were profiled by high-throughput TCR beta sequencing. Multiple sclerosis controls were treatment-naive patients with stable or active relapsing-remitting disease fulfilling revised McDonald criteria. CD8+ TEMRA cells were enriched by FACS, while bulk CD8+ and CD4+ T cells were purified by magnetic negative isolation. Blood was drawn into EDTA tubes, processed within 24 hours, and PBMCs were isolated by density gradient centrifugation. PBMCs intended for TCR sequencing were cryopreserved in liquid nitrogen and were subsequently thawed in a 37 degrees C water bath. The sorted or isolated CD4+, CD8+ and CD8+ TEMRA cells reached a purity of at least 90%. Its CDR3 holds 14 amino acids, cysteine through phenylalanine. Only the CDR3 DNA is retained, 42 bases long and in frame from the first base. The CDR1 and CDR2 encoded by the germline V gene are KGHSH and LQKENI. Cut back by 6 bases and 3 bases, the V and J ends lie 14 bases apart.

Sequencing was carried out using CD4+ T cells from PBMCs. This clonotype originated in a human donor with multiple sclerosis. The sequence links TRBV18 to TRBJ1-1; TRBD1 is possibly the D segment (6 matching bases). The DNA is as follows: TGTGCCAGCTCCTTAGAACAGGGCGACACTGAAGCTTTCTTT. Its translation is CASSLEQGDTEAFF.